This TCR beta chain was identified in a study of CD8 T cells in ankylosing spondylitis. This clonotype was detected a few times. Its antigen is not known. The germline V gene encodes CDR1 MNHNS and CDR2 SASEGT. CDR3 length: 16 residues. V dropped 6 bases and J dropped 0 bases, with 15 bases sitting between them. Libraries for TCR beta were made by quantitative 5'-RACE with molecular barcodes. TCRdb fed the 5' RACE reads into MiXCR, producing one record per CDR3 protein. The table includes some 200,000 distinct CDR3 sequences, 5.5% to 7.5% detected once. General observations from the study: Earlier studies detected some motif variants in reactive arthritis synovial fluid and blood. The study identified a TCR beta motif of under ten highly homologous variants that appeared characteristic of ankylosing spondylitis blood. Peripheral blood held disease-linked clones only at relatively low frequency, and these were CD8+. Reportedly, matched ankylosing spondylitis synovial fluid was significantly enriched for disease-linked clones.

The sequenced material came from blood, either unsorted or a sorted T cell fraction (not recorded which). J is TRBJ1-5 and V is TRBV6-1, with D tentatively TRBD1 (6 bases). The source of this sequence is a male donor with ankylosing spondylitis. CDR3 nucleotides: TGTGCCAGCAGCCAAAGGGGGGAGTATAGCAATCAGCCCCAGCATTTT. Encoded protein: CASSQRGEYSNQPQHF.